The present entry profiles one T cell receptor beta chain with its context. Its target antigen remains unknown. Base-call qualities are not available, and no considerably larger clone is one nucleotide away. These reads were obtained on an Illumina HiSeq 1500. TCRdb cleaned the public reads at Q25 with fastp, built clones with MiXCR and kept in-frame beta chains. Every entry covers one CDR3 protein and lists the most common genes and DNA from its rows. The sample yields about 920,000 distinct CDR3 sequences; around 31% were counted once. Over 12% of the sample comes from the top ten. V was cut back by 3 bases and J by 7 bases, leaving a gap of 22 bases between them. The CDR3, from cysteine to phenylalanine, totals 17 residues. This entry keeps only the CDR3 DNA: 51 bases, framed from base 1. The treatment or condition label on this specimen signifies: in vitro stimulation with specific CMV peptide epitopes to enrich CMV-specific T cells.

The data stem from a study of T cell repertoires in cytomegalovirus infection (dated by TCRdb to the late 2010s). Broadly, across the study: Recently identified HLA-C-restricted CMV epitopes, whose presentation resists viral immunomodulation, were targeted by peptide stimulations together with well-studied HLA-B-restricted epitopes. Donor HLA type was relevant to the analysis, because carriage of CMV infection together with the matching HLA type was indicated by public TCR beta signatures.

Broad study findings and their caveats: In the ex vivo response, HLA-C-restricted CMV-specific TCR beta clonotypes were dominant, and in two of eight donors the single most frequent clonotype came from this HLA-C-restricted group. In both this cohort and an independent cohort of several hundred donors, the cumulative frequency of public TCR beta family members distinguished carriers of CMV infection plus the relevant HLA type.

The rearranged segments are TRBV12-3 or TRBV12-4 and TRBJ2-1; the D gene cannot be named for sure. This sequence originates from a human donor in good health (CMV status not recorded). Some clones in this sample may be carry-over from other donors' samples. The sample consisted of cultured CD8+ T cells from PBMCs, taken from culture after CMV antigen stimulation. CDR3 sequence: CASSFLTGPLPQNEQFF. The nucleotides read TGTGCCAGCAGTTTTCTTACCGGGCCTCTCCCCCAGAATGAGCAGTTCTTC.